This TCR beta chain came from a study of cytomegalovirus exposure and HLA in healthy donors. The CDR3 is made up of 17 amino acids. V shed 1 base, J shed 7 bases, and the junction held 10 bases outside the gene matches. Germline V CDR1 and CDR2: SEHNR, FQNEAQ (reference sequence). 13 Jbeta primers and 60 Vbeta primers were used for the PCR. Produced via immunoSEQ multiplex PCR; TCRdb's table is partial and in-frame only. The sample carries tens of thousands of clones, approximately 67% recorded once. The sample taken for sequencing was PBMCs. V and J are TRBV7-9 and TRBJ1-6, with 7 bases that match TRBD1. This TCR derives from a man aged 35-49 years in good health and CMV-seropositive. Written as DNA, the CDR3 is TGTGCCAGCAGCTTAGGGGGAGACAGGGCTATAAATTCACCCCTCCACTTT. Its translation is CASSLGGDRAINSPLHF.